The entry that follows covers one T cell receptor beta chain sequence. The source of the sample is a study of blood T cell repertoires in COVID-19. At the level of the study: Sites across the United States, Italy and Spain contributed samples from acute and convalescent COVID-19.

Source study methods: The authors estimated nucleated cell counts from reference gene primer amplification. TCRdb's copy holds only in-frame clones and misses some; the assay was immunoSEQ multiplex PCR. The V and J calls and clone size come from that table; D and trimming were worked out from the DNA. The sample holds some 71,000 clones; 90% are singletons and the top ten take around 5%. The sequence derives from a young woman with acute or convalescent COVID-19. Sequencing was carried out using peripheral blood.

The CDR3 reads CASSPLRIGEVNTGELFF. The CDR3 DNA sequence: TGTGCCAGCAGTCCCCTAAGGATAGGGGAGGTGAACACCGGGGAGCTGTTTTTT. The V gene is TRBV6-6, the J gene TRBJ2-2; D is possibly TRBD2 (6 bases). Germline V gene lookup returns CDR1 MNHNY and CDR2 SVGAGI (reference sequence). The CDR3 has 18 amino acids. V lost 5 bases and J 1 base, leaving 20 bases between the germline ends.